The sequence of this T cell receptor (beta chain) was determined in a study of blood T cell repertoires in COVID-19. Study context: COVID-19 samples, acute and convalescent, were from the United States, Italy and Spain. PBMCs, B-cell-depleted T cells, or T cells were the source of the cDNA or gDNA that made up the material.

In the study's own analysis: Nucleated cell counts were estimated from reference gene primer amplification. Assay used: immunoSEQ multiplex PCR; TCRdb lists only in-frame clones, some missing. V and J calls and clone size are those listed in that table; D and trimming were worked out from the DNA. The repertoire holds around 30,000 clones, with approximately 89% as singletons. The TCR sequence derives from a human donor in a cohort sampled during active COVID-19. The sequencing input was peripheral blood.

Written as DNA, the CDR3 is TGTGCCAGCAGCCCCATATTACAGGGAGGGAATGAGCAGTTCTTC. It is translated as CASSPILQGGNEQFF. V usage is TRBV3-1 (or the pseudogene TRBV3-2) and J usage is TRBJ2-1, with TRBD2 as a possible D gene (7 bases). The CDR3 extends over 15 amino acids. Trimming removed 4 bases from V and 7 bases from J, with 17 bases in between. Per germline, CDR1 LGHDT and CDR2 YNNKEL (reference sequence).